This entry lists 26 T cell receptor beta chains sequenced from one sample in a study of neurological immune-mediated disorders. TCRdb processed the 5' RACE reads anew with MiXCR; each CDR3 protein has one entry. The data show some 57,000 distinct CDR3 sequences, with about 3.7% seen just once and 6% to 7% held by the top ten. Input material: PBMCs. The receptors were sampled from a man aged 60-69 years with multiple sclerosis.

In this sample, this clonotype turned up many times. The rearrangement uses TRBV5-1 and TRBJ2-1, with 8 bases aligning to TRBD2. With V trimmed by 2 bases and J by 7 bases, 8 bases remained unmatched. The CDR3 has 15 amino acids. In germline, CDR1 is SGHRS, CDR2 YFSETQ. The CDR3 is CASSFGLAIGNEQFF. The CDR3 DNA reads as TGCGCCAGCAGCTTTGGACTAGCTATCGGGAATGAGCAGTTCTTC.

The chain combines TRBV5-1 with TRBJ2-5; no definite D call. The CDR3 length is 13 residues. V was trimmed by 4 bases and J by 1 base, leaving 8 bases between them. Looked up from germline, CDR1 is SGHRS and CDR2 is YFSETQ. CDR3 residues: CASSQWAQETQYF. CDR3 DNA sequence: TGCGCCAGCAGCCAGTGGGCCCAAGAGACCCAGTACTTC.

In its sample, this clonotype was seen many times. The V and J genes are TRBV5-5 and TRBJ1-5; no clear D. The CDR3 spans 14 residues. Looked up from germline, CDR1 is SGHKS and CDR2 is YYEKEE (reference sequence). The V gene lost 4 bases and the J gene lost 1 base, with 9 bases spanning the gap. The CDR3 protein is CASSLVGSNQPQHF. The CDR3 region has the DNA TGTGCCAGCAGCCTCGTAGGAAGCAATCAGCCCCAGCATTTT.

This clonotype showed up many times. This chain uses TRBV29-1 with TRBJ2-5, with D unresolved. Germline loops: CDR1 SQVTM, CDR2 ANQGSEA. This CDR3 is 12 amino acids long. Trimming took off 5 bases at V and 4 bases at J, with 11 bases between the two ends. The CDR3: CSVTGGVETQYF. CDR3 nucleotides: TGCAGCGTTACGGGCGGAGTAGAGACCCAGTACTTC.

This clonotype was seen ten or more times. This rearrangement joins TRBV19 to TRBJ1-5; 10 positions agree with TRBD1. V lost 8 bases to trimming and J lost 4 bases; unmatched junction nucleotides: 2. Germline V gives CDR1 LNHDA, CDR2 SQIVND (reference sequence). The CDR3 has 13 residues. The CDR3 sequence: CASLGQGNQPQHF. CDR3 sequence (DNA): TGTGCCAGTTTGGGACAGGGGAATCAGCCCCAGCATTTT. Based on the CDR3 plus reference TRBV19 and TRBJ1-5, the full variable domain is DGGITQSPKYLFRKEGQNVTLSCEQNLNHDAMYWYRQDPGQGLRLIYYSQIVNDFQKGDIAEGYSVSREKKESFPLTVTSAQKNPTAFYLCASLGQGNQPQHFGDGTRLSIL.

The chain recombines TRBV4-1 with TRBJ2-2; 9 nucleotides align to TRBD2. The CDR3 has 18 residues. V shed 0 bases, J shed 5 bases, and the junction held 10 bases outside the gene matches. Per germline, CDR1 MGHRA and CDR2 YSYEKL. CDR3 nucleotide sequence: TGCGCCAGCAGCCAAGATGAGGGACTAGCCTTCCGGACCGGGGAGCTGTTTTTT. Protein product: CASSQDEGLAFRTGELFF.

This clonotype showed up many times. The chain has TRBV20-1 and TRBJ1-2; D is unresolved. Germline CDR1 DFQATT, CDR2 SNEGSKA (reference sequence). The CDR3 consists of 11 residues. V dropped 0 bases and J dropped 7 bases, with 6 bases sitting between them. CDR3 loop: CSARDPPGYTF. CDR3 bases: TGCAGTGCTAGAGATCCCCCTGGCTACACCTTC.

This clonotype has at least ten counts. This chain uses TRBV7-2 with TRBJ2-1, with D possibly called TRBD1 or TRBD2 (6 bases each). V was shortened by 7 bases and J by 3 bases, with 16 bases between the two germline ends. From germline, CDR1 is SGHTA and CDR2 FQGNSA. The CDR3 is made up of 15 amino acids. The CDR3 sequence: CASTSMRGVYNEQFF. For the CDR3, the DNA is TGTGCCAGCACCTCTATGAGGGGGGTCTACAATGAGCAGTTCTTC.

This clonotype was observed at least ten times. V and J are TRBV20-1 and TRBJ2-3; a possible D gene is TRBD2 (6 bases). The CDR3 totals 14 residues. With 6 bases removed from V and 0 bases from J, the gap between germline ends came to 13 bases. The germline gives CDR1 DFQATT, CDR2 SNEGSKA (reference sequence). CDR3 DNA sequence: TGCAGTGCCTCTCCGGGGGTTAGCACAGATACGCAGTATTTT. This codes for CSASPGVSTDTQYF.

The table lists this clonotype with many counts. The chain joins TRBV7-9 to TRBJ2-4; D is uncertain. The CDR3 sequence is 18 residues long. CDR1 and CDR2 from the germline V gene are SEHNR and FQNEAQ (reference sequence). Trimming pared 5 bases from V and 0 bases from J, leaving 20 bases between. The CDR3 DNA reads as TGTGCCAGCAGCCCGGATGAAAGATTGCCCCTAGCCAAAAACATTCAGTACTTC. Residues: CASSPDERLPLAKNIQYF.

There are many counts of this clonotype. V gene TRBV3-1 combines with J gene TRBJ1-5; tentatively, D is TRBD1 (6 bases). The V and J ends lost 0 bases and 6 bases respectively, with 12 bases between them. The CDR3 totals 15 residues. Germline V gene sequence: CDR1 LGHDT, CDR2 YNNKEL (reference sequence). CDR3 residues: CASSQDAGGGQPQHF. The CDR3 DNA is TGTGCCAGCAGCCAAGATGCCGGGGGCGGTCAGCCCCAGCATTTT.

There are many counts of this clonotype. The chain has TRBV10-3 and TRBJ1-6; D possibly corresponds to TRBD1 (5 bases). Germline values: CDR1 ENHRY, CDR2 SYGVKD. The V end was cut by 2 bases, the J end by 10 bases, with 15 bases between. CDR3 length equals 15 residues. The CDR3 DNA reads TGTGCCATCAGTGAGGGTCAGGGACGGACATCACCCCTCCACTTT. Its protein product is CAISEGQGRTSPLHF.

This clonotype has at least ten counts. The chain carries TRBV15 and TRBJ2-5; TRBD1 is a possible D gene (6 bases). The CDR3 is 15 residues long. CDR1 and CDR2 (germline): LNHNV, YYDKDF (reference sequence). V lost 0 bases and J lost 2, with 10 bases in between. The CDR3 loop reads CATSRDPGQQETQYF. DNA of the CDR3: TGTGCCACCAGCAGAGATCCCGGACAGCAAGAGACCCAGTACTTC.

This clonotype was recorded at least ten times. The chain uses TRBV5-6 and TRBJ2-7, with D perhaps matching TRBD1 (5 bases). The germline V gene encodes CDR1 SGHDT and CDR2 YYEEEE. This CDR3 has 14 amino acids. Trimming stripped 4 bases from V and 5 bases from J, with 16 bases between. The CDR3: CASSMAGPVHEQYF. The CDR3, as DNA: TGTGCCAGCAGCATGGCAGGGCCCGTCCACGAGCAGTACTTC.

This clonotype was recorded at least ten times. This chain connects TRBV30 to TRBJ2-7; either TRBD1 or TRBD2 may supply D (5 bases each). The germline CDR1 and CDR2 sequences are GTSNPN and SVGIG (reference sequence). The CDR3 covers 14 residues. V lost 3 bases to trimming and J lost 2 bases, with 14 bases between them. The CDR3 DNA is TGTGCCTGGAGAGTCTGGGGGAGACCCTACGAGCAGTACTTC. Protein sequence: CAWRVWGRPYEQYF.

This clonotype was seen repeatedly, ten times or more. CDR3 in DNA: TGTGCCAGCAGCCCCCTCGCGGGGGCCCCGGGGTACAATGAGCAGTTCTTC. It translates to CASSPLAGAPGYNEQFF. V gene TRBV11-2 combines with J gene TRBJ2-1; D is perhaps TRBD2 (7 bases). Germline CDR1 is SGHAT and CDR2 is FQNNGV. The CDR3 loop spans 17 amino acids. With 5 bases removed from V and 4 bases from J, the gap between germline ends came to 21 bases.

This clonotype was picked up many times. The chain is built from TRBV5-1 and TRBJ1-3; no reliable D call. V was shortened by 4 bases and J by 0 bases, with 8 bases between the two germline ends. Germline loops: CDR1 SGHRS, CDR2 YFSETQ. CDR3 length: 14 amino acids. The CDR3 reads CASSVTDSGNTIYF. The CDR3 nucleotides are TGCGCCAGCAGCGTAACAGACTCTGGAAACACCATATATTTT.

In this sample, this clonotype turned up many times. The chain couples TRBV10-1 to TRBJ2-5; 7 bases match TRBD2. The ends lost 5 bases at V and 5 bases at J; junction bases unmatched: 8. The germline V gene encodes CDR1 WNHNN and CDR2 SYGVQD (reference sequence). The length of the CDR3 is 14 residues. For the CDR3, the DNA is TGCGCCAGCAGTAGGAGCGGGGTATTGGAGACCCAGTACTTC. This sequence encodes CASSRSGVLETQYF.

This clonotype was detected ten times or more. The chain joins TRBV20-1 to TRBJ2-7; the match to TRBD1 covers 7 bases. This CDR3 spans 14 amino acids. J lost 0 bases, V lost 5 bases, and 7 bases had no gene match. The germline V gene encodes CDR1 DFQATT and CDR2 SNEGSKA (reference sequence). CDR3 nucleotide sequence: TGCAGTGCTTCCACAGGGGCCAGCTCCTACGAGCAGTACTTC. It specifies CSASTGASSYEQYF.

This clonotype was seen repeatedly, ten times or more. The CDR3 region has the DNA TGTGCCAGCAGTTTAATGGGTGGGTACACTGAAGCTTTCTTT. It codes for CASSLMGGYTEAFF. The rearrangement joins TRBV12-3 or TRBV12-4 to TRBJ1-1; no firm D call. V lost 2 bases and J lost 3, with 10 bases in between. The CDR3 has 14 residues.

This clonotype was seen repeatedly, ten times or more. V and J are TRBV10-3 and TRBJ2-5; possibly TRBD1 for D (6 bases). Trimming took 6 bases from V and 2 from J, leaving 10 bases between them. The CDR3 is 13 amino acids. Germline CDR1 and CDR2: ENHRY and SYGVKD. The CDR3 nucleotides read TGTGCCATCAGGGTCGGACAGCAAGAGACCCAGTACTTC. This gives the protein CAIRVGQQETQYF.

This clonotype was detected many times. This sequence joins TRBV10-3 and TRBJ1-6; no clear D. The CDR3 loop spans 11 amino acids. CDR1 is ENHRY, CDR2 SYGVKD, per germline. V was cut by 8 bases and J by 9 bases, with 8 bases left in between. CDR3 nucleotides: TGTGCCATCCCCGACGGTTCACCCCTCCACTTT. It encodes CAIPDGSPLHF.

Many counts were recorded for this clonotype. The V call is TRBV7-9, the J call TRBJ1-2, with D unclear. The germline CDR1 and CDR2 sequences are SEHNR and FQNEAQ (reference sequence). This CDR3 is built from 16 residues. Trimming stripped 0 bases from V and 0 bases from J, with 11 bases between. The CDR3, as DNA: TGTGCCAGCAGCTTAGCGGTTCAGACTGCTAACTATGGCTACACCTTC. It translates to CASSLAVQTANYGYTF.

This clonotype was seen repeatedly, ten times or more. The CDR3, as DNA: TGTGCCAGCAGTTACCCTGGCCCTCCAGAAAAACTGTTTTTT. Amino acid sequence: CASSYPGPPEKLFF. J is TRBJ1-4 and V is TRBV6-6; D is undetermined. CDR3 length: 14 amino acids. The V gene lost 2 bases and the J gene lost 8 bases, with 12 bases spanning the gap. The germline CDR1 and CDR2 sequences are MNHNY and SVGAGI (reference sequence).

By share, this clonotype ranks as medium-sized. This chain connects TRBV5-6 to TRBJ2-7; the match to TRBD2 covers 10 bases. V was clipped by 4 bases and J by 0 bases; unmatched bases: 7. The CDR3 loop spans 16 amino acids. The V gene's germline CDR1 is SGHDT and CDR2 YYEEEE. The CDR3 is CASSRPTSGTSYEQYF. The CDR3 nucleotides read TGTGCCAGCAGCCGCCCCACTAGCGGGACCTCCTACGAGCAGTACTTC. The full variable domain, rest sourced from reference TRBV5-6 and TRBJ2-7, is DAGVTQSPTHLIKTRGQQVTLRCSPKSGHDTVSWYQQALGQGPQFIFQYYEEEERQRGNFPDRFSGHQFPNYSSELNVNALLLGDSALYLCASSRPTSGTSYEQYFGPGTRLTVT.

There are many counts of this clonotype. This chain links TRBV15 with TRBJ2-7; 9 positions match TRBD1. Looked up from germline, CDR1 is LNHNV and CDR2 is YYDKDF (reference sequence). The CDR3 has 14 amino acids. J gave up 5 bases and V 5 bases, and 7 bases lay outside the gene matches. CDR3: CATSPTGGWNEQYF. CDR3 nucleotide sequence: TGTGCCACCAGCCCGACAGGGGGTTGGAACGAGCAGTACTTC.